Listed here are 5 T cell receptor beta chains from one sample, sequenced in a study of shared clonotypes between healthy human individuals. TCRdb's copy holds only in-frame clones and misses some; the assay was immunoSEQ multiplex PCR. Altogether around 690,000 clones are present, around 91% being singletons, with the ten largest covering around a third. Material for sequencing was memory CD8+ T cells from PBMCs. The subset is: CD45RO+ cells pooled with CCR7-negative TemRA cells. Receptors were obtained from a man aged 18 to 29 in good health. Some clones in this sample may be carry-over from other donors' samples.

The chain links TRBV7-6 to TRBJ2-7, with 11 bases that match TRBD1. Germline lookup yields CDR1 SGHVS and CDR2 FNYEAQ. The CDR3 contains 16 residues. With V trimmed by 1 base and J by 0 bases, 2 bases remained unmatched. The CDR3 sequence is CASSLVGQGASYEQYF. The CDR3 DNA reads TGTGCCAGCAGCTTAGTTGGACAGGGGGCCTCCTACGAGCAGTACTTC.

The chain combines TRBV6-6 with TRBJ2-7, with 8 nucleotides matching TRBD1. Germline CDR1 is MNHNY and CDR2 is SVGAGI (reference sequence). V lost 3 bases to trimming and J lost 2 bases; unmatched junction nucleotides: 3. CDR3 length equals 14 residues. The CDR3 coding sequence is TGTGCCAGCAGTTATATACAGGGGGCCTACGAGCAGTACTTC. It encodes CASSYIQGAYEQYF.

The chain joins TRBV19 to TRBJ2-5; maybe TRBD1 (6 bases). This CDR3 spans 13 amino acids. Trimming left V 6 bases short and J 5 bases short, with 13 bases between. Germline loops: CDR1 LNHDA, CDR2 SQIVND (reference sequence). The CDR3 loop is CASRDDRLETQYF. In DNA, the CDR3 is TGTGCCAGTAGGGATGACAGGCTGGAGACCCAGTACTTC. Filled out from reference TRBV19 and TRBJ2-5, the complete variable domain reads DGGITQSPKYLFRKEGQNVTLSCEQNLNHDAMYWYRQDPGQGLRLIYYSQIVNDFQKGDIAEGYSVSREKKESFPLTVTSAQKNPTAFYLCASRDDRLETQYFGPGTRLLVL.

V usage is TRBV27 and J usage is TRBJ1-5; the D is unclear. The V gene's germline CDR1 is MNHEY and CDR2 SMNVEV (reference sequence). V was trimmed by 2 bases and J by 1 base, leaving 21 bases between them. The CDR3 totals 19 residues. CDR3 DNA: TGTGCCAGCAGTTTACTACTACCCGACCCCCTGGGGAGCAATCAGCCCCAGCATTTT. This gives the protein CASSLLLPDPLGSNQPQHF.

The chain joins TRBV9 to TRBJ2-6, with 7 bases fitting TRBD1. The CDR3 spans 13 residues. Trimming at V came to 0 bases and at J to 17 bases, leaving 8 bases not matched to a gene. Germline V gene data show CDR1 as SGDLS and CDR2 as YYNGEE. The CDR3 bases are TGTGCCAGCAGCGTAGTGGATATGGGACAGTTGACTTTC. Amino acid sequence: CASSVVDMGQLTF.